This entry concerns a single TCR beta chain. Its target is unknown. These data belong to a study of cytomegalovirus exposure and HLA in healthy donors. In germline, CDR1 is GTSNPN, CDR2 SVGIG (reference sequence). This CDR3 region has 16 residues. V gave up 0 bases and J gave up 5 bases; unmatched junction bases: 10. Whole-study findings and limits: A previous analysis found most TCR beta V segments productive roughly 90% or roughly 30% of the time. In a later analysis, TCR beta V- and J-gene trimming was associated with a missense DCLRE1C variant.

The PCR used 60 Vbeta and 13 Jbeta primers. Measured with immunoSEQ multiplex PCR; TCRdb has only the in-frame clones, and not every one. The sample carries approximately 140,000 clones, roughly 88% recorded once. This clonotype was obtained from a man in his fifties in good health and CMV-seronegative. The sample was PBMCs. The genes are TRBV30 and TRBJ2-5, with 9 bases matching TRBD2. The CDR3 spells CAWSVISGGRWETQYF. Here the CDR3 DNA reads TGTGCCTGGAGTGTTATTAGCGGGGGAAGGTGGGAGACCCAGTACTTC.